These 7 T cell receptor beta chains were all obtained from the same sample, sequenced in a study of Ad26.COV2.S vaccination and SARS-CoV-2 variants. Treatment meaning: 15 to 20 received Ad26.COV2.S at low or high dose, single or two shots; 5 received placebo; per-sample allocation not given. On day 63 after the first injection, vaccine and placebo recipients gave samples. The method was immunoSEQ multiplex PCR; TCRdb's version includes in-frame clones alone and lacks a portion of them. Of hundreds of thousands of clones listed, 90% are singletons. Sequencing was performed on peripheral blood, taken in a trial of Ad26.COV2.S vaccine versus placebo. Receptors originate from a person aged 18 to 59 who received the Ad26.COV2.S COVID-19 vaccine or a placebo.

The rearrangement joins TRBV6-2 or TRBV6-3 to TRBJ1-2; weak D call: TRBD1 (5 bases). Germline lookup yields CDR1 MNHEY and CDR2 SVGEGT. This CDR3 is 13 amino acids long. Deletions cut 1 base from V and 6 bases from J, with 9 bases between. CDR3 sequence (DNA): TGTGCCAGCAGTTACTTCCTAGGGGATGGCTACACCTTC. Its translation: CASSYFLGDGYTF.

The chain joins TRBV6-6 to TRBJ2-2; 10 positions match TRBD2. This CDR3 contains 19 residues. Losses at the gene ends were 5 bases for V and 4 bases for J; bases not matched to a gene: 16. Per the germline V gene, CDR1 is MNHNY and CDR2 is SVGAGI (reference sequence). CDR3 loop: CASSPGLAVDLSGTGELFF. The CDR3 DNA follows: TGTGCCAGCAGTCCAGGACTAGCGGTCGACCTCTCGGGCACCGGGGAGCTGTTTTTT.

This clone was seen a handful of times. Other nucleotide sequences from this sample produce the same CDR3. The rearrangement links TRBV10-3 to TRBJ2-2; D uncertain. Deletions cut 6 bases from V and 0 bases from J, with 2 bases between. Germline CDR1 reads ENHRY; CDR2 reads SYGVKD. The CDR3 loop spans 12 amino acids. This chain's CDR3 is CAIRPNTGELFF. The CDR3 region has the DNA TGTGCCATCAGACCGAACACCGGGGAGCTGTTTTTT.

V usage is TRBV10-1 and J usage is TRBJ2-7; D unclear. The CDR3 has 13 residues. Germline V gives CDR1 WNHNN, CDR2 SYGVQD (reference sequence). Trimming took 0 bases from V and 3 from J, leaving 6 bases between them. The CDR3 coding sequence is TGCGCCAGCAGTGAGTCGAACCGCTACGAGCAGTACTTC. Translating gives CASSESNRYEQYF.

The chain recombines TRBV7-8 with TRBJ2-7; D not certain. Between the trimmed V and J ends, which lost 2 bases and 2 bases, there was a span of 13 bases. The CDR3 is 15 residues long. CDR1 is SGHVS, CDR2 FQNEAQ, per germline. DNA for the CDR3: TGTGCCAGCAGCTTACGCGGCCCGCCGCCCTACGAGCAGTACTTC. It codes for CASSLRGPPPYEQYF. Full variable domain (remainder filled in from reference TRBV7-8 and TRBJ2-7): GAGVSQSPRYKVAKRGQDVALRCDPISGHVSLFWYQQALGQGPEFLTYFQNEAQLDKSGLPSDRFFAERPEGSVSTLKIQRTQQEDSAVYLCASSLRGPPPYEQYFGPGTRLTVT.

V gene TRBV2 combines with J gene TRBJ2-5; no clear D gene. Trimming took off 1 base at V and 1 base at J, with 10 bases between the two ends. The CDR3 loop spans 15 amino acids. Germline CDR1 is SNHLY and CDR2 is FYNNEI. The CDR3 region is CASSEVLVGQETQYF. As DNA, the CDR3 is TGTGCCAGCAGTGAAGTCCTAGTCGGCCAAGAGACCCAGTACTTC.

The count of this clone is one. The chain combines TRBV13 with TRBJ2-3, with 8 nucleotides matching TRBD2. Germline CDR1 PRHDT, CDR2 FYEKMQ (reference sequence). V gave up 6 bases and J gave up 4 bases; unmatched junction bases: 9. CDR3 size: 15 residues. DNA for the CDR3: TGTGCCAGCAGGGCCAGCGGGAGTGGAGCAGATACGCAGTATTTT. It specifies CASRASGSGADTQYF.